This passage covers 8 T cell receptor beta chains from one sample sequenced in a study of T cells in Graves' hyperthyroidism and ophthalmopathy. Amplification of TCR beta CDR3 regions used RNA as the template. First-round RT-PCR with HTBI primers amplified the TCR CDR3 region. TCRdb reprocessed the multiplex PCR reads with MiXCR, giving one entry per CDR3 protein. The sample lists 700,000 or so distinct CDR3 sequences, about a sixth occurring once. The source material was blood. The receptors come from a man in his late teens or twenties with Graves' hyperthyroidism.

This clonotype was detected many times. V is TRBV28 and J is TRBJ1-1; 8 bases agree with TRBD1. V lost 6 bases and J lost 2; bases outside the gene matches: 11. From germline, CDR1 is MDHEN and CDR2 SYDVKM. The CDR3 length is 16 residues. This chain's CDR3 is CASSFAGTGPNTEAFF. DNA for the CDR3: TGTGCCAGCAGCTTCGCCGGGACAGGTCCCAACACTGAAGCTTTCTTT.

For the CDR3, the DNA is TGCAGTGCTAGATTAGCGGGAGTTTCGGTTTACAATGAGCAGTTCTTC. Its protein product is CSARLAGVSVYNEQFF. The gene calls are TRBV20-1 and TRBJ2-1; TRBD2 aligns across 9 bases. Germline V gives CDR1 DFQATT, CDR2 SNEGSKA (reference sequence). The CDR3 extends over 16 amino acids. The V gene end was trimmed by 2 bases and the J gene end by 4 bases; junction bases not matched to a gene: 9.

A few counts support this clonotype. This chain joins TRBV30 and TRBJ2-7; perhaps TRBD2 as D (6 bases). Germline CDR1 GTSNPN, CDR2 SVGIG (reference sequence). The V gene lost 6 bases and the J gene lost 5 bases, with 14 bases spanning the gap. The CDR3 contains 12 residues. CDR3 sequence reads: CACGAGRHEQYF. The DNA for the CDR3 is TGTGCCTGTGGGGCGGGGCGCCACGAGCAGTACTTC.

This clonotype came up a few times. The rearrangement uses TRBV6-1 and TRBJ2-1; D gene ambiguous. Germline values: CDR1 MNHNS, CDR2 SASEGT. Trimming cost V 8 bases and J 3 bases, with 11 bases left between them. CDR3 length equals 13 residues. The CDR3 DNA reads TGTGCCAGCGGGCTCCTAAGCTACAATGAGCAGTTCTTC. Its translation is CASGLLSYNEQFF.

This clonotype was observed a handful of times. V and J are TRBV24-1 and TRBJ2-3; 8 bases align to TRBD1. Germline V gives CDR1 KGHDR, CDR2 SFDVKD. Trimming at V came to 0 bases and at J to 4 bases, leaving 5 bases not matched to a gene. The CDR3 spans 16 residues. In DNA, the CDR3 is TGTGCCACCAGTGATTTGCGAGGACAGGGCGCAGATACGCAGTATTTT. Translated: CATSDLRGQGADTQYF.

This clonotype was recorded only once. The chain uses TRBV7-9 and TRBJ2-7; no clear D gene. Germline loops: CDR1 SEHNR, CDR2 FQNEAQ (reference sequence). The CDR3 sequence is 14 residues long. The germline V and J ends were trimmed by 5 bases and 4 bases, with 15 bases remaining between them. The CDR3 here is CASSLGNSPYEQYF. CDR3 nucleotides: TGTGCCAGCAGCCTAGGGAACAGTCCTTACGAGCAGTACTTC.

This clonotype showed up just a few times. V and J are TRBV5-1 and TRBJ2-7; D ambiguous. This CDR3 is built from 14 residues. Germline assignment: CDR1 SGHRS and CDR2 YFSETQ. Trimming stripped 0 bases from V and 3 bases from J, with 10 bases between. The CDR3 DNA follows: TGCGCCAGCAGCTTGGGACCAGAGCTCTACGAGCAGTACTTC. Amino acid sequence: CASSLGPELYEQYF. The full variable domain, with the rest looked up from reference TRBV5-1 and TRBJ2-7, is KAGVTQTPRYLIKTRGQQVTLSCSPISGHRSVSWYQQTPGQGLQFLFEYFSETQRNKGNFPGRFSGRQFSNSRSEMNVSTLELGDSALYLCASSLGPELYEQYFGPGTRLTVT.

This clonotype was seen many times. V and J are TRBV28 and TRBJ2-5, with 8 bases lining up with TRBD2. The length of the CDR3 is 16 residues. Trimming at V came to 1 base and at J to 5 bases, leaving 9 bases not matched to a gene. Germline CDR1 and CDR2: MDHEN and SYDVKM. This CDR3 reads CASSLYGASGFETQYF. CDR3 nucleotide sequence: TGTGCCAGCAGTTTATATGGGGCTAGCGGGTTTGAGACCCAGTACTTC.